This entry features one T cell receptor (beta chain) sequence. The sample is drawn from a study of identical twins. The germline V gene encodes CDR1 SGHTS and CDR2 YDEGEE. The CDR3 sequence is 15 residues long. The V segment lost 5 bases and the J segment 6 bases; nucleotides outside the gene matches: 7. Unique molecular identifiers were present on the cDNA, and a universal primer site came from template switching. TCRdb recomputed calls from the 5' RACE reads with MiXCR, one row per CDR3 protein. The table records fewer than 250,000 distinct CDR3 sequences, 6% to 8.5% of them present only once. These same data were also listed under a study on yellow fever vaccine responses in identical twins.

Sequencing input: CD8+ T cells sorted from blood. This receptor was identified in a woman aged 18 to 35 in good health. This chain uses TRBV5-8 with TRBJ2-1; 11 nucleotides agree with TRBD1. The CDR3 DNA reads TGTGCCAGCAGATTCGGGACAGGGGGAGGCAATGAGCAGTTCTTC. This translates into CASRFGTGGGNEQFF.